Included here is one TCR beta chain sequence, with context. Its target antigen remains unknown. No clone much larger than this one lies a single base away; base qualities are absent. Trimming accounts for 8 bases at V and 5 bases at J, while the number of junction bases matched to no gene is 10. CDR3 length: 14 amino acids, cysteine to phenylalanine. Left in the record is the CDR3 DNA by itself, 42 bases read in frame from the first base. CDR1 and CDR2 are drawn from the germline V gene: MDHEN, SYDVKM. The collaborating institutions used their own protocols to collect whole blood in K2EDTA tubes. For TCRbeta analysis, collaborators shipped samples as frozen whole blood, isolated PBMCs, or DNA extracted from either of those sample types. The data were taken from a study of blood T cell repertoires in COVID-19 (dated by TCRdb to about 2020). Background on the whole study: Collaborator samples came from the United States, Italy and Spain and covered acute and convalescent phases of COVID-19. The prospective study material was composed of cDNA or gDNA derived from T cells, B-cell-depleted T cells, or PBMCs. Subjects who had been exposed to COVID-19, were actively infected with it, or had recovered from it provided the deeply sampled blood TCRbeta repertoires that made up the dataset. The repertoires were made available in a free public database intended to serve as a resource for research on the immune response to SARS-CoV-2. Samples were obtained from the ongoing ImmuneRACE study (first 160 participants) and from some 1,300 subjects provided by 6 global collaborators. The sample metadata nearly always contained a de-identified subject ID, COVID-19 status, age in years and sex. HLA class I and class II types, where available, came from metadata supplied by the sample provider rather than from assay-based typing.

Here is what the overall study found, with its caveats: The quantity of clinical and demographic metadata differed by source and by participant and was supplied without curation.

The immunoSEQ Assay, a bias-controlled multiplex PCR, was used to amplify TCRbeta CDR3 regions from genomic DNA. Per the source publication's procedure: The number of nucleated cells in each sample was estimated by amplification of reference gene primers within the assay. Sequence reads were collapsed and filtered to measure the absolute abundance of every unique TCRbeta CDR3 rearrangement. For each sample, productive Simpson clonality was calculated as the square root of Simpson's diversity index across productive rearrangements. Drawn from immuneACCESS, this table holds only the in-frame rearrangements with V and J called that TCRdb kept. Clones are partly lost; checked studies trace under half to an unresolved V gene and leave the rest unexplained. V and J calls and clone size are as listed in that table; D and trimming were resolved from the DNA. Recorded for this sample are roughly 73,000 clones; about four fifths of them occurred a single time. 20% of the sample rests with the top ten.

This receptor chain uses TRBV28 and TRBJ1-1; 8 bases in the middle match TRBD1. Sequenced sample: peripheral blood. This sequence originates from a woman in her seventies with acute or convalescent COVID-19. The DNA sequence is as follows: TGTGCCAGCCATCTCAGGGGGCGTAGGACTGAAGCTTTCTTT. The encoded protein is CASHLRGRRTEAFF.